This TCR beta chain was retrieved from a study of blood T cells in healthy people across ages. Study outcomes and limitations: Per million T cells, the diversity of TCR beta decreased roughly linearly as age advanced.

Germline V lookup: CDR1 LGHNA, CDR2 YNFKEQ. The CDR3 consists of 16 residues. After removal of 0 bases from V and 1 base from J, the junction contained 4 bases not matched to a gene. Only a few counts were recorded for this clonotype. Its antigen is unknown. The use of a sample-barcoded 5' primer and a J-beta primer mix characterized a second PCR of roughly 6 to 11 cycles. In TCRdb, the 5' RACE reads were re-called with MiXCR into one record per CDR3 protein. The table records roughly 2 million distinct CDR3 sequences, around half of them present only once. This chain uses TRBV4-2 with TRBJ2-5, with TRBD1 matching 8 bases. Sequenced: blood. The TCR comes from a woman between 35 and 50 years old in good health. The CDR3 region is CASSQEDRAFQETQYF. CDR3 nucleotide sequence: TGTGCCAGCAGCCAAGAGGACAGGGCTTTCCAAGAGACCCAGTACTTC.